Listed below are T cell receptor beta chains from one sample, sequenced in a study of T cells in Graves' hyperthyroidism and ophthalmopathy. In TCRdb, the multiplex PCR reads were re-called with MiXCR into one record per CDR3 protein. The table records more than 450,000 distinct CDR3 sequences, 14% of them present only once. The sequenced material came from blood. Receptors were obtained from a woman aged 40 to 50 with Graves' hyperthyroidism. The CDR3 runs from the conserved cysteine through the conserved F or W. A D gene is named only where the DNA matches it firmly. Only part of the rows carry a size: once, few, many, or a class if the clone is expanded.

>TRBJ2-2|TRBV20-1|-|-
CSARAGHNTGELFF
TGCAGTGCTAGAGCAGGGCACAACACCGGGGAGCTGTTTTTT
>TRBJ2-7|TRBV7-9|-|TRBD1
CASGDRGDYEQYF
TGTGCCAGCGGAGACAGGGGTGACTACGAGCAGTACTTC
>TRBJ2-3|TRBV18|many|-
CASSPGFSTDTQYF
TGTGCCAGCTCACCAGGGTTTAGCACAGATACGCAGTATTTT
>TRBJ1-3|TRBV29-1|-|-
CSVVPESSGNTIYF
TGCAGCGTCGTTCCAGAGAGCTCTGGAAACACCATATATTTT
>TRBJ2-4|TRBV29-1|-|-
CSVGELAKNIQYF
TGCAGCGTTGGAGAATTAGCCAAAAACATTCAGTACTTC
>TRBJ1-4|TRBV18|-|-
CASSPNMAANEKLFF
TGTGCCAGCTCACCTAACATGGCAGCTAATGAAAAACTGTTTTTT
>TRBJ1-1|TRBV5-6|-|-
CASSPTSPPNTEAFF
TGTGCCAGCAGCCCCACGAGCCCGCCGAACACTGAAGCTTTCTTT
>TRBJ1-5|TRBV2|many|-
CASSDHNQPQHF
TGTGCCAGCAGTGATCATAACCAGCCCCAGCATTTT
>TRBJ1-2|TRBV6-1|many|TRBD1
CASSWTGRSLYTF
TGTGCCAGCAGTTGGACAGGGAGGAGCTTGTACACCTTC
>TRBJ1-1|TRBV10-3|-|TRBD1
CAIRGTGKTEAFF
TGTGCCATCAGGGGGACAGGCAAGACTGAAGCTTTCTTT
>TRBJ2-1|TRBV3-1|many|-
CASTHSSGTYNEQFF
TGTGCCAGCACCCATTCATCCGGGACTTACAATGAGCAGTTCTTC
>TRBJ2-1|TRBV29-1|-|-
CSVETGAVSYNEQFF
TGCAGCGTTGAAACTGGAGCGGTCTCCTACAATGAGCAGTTCTTC
>TRBJ2-3|TRBV7-9|many|-
CASSSHRAGADTQYF
TGTGCCAGCAGCTCTCACAGGGCTGGCGCAGATACGCAGTATTTT
>TRBJ2-2|TRBV20-1|few|-
CSAMSPGELFF
TGCAGTGCTATGTCCCCCGGGGAGCTGTTTTTT
>TRBJ2-7|TRBV27|many|-
CASSWTDRPYEQYF
TGTGCCAGCAGTTGGACCGACAGACCCTACGAGCAGTACTTC
>TRBJ2-5|TRBV18|many|-
CASSPTYGDLQETQYF
TGTGCCAGCTCACCCACATATGGGGACTTACAAGAGACCCAGTACTTC
>TRBJ2-7|TRBV6-1|-|-
CASSETWRLTYFEQYF
TGTGCCAGCAGTGAAACATGGCGCCTGACCTACTTTGAGCAGTACTTC
>TRBJ2-7|TRBV3-1|many|-
CASSERGTGAYEQYF
TGTGCCAGCAGCGAAAGAGGCACAGGCGCCTACGAGCAGTACTTC
>TRBJ1-6|TRBV19|-|-
CASTERTGSRNSPLHF
TGTGCCAGTACCGAACGGACGGGCTCTCGCAATTCACCCCTCCACTTT
>TRBJ2-7|TRBV2|many|-
CASSERGGGSYEQYF
TGTGCCAGCAGTGAACGGGGTGGGGGGTCCTACGAGCAGTACTTC
>TRBJ1-1|TRBV5-1|many|-
CASSSLGAMNTEAFF
TGCGCCAGCAGCTCTTTGGGGGCCATGAACACTGAAGCTTTCTTT
>TRBJ2-2|TRBV11-3|many|-
CASSLGDLHAGELFF
TGTGCCAGCAGCTTAGGGGACTTACACGCCGGGGAGCTGTTTTTT
>TRBJ2-7|TRBV6-5|many|-
CASSYGKNSYEQYF
TGTGCCAGCAGTTACGGTAAAAACTCCTACGAGCAGTACTTC
>TRBJ2-2|TRBV7-3|few|TRBD1
CASSVIQGAGTGELFF
TGTGCCAGCAGCGTAATACAGGGGGCTGGAACCGGGGAGCTGTTTTTT
>TRBJ1-5|TRBV18|many|-
CASSPPGAGMDQPQHF
TGTGCCAGCTCACCACCGGGGGCAGGGATGGATCAGCCCCAGCATTTT
>TRBJ2-7|TRBV7-3|many|TRBD2
CASSRIAGAYEQYF
TGTGCCAGCAGCAGGATAGCGGGAGCCTACGAGCAGTACTTC
>TRBJ1-1|TRBV12-3/TRBV12-4|many|TRBD1
CASSPVDRMNTEAFF
TGTGCCAGCAGTCCAGTGGACAGGATGAACACTGAAGCTTTCTTT
>TRBJ2-2|TRBV20-1|few|TRBD1
CSAPGQGGTGELFF
TGCAGTGCTCCCGGACAGGGGGGCACCGGGGAGCTGTTTTTT
>TRBJ2-2|TRBV7-8|many|TRBD2
CASSSRGAGPSGELFF
TGTGCCAGCAGCTCGCGGGGGGCGGGCCCCAGCGGGGAGCTGTTTTTT
>TRBJ2-5|TRBV6-5|many|-
CASSYTQDSLSRVETQYF
TGTGCCAGCAGTTACACCCAAGACTCCCTCTCAAGAGTTGAGACCCAGTACTTC
>TRBJ2-1|TRBV28|many|-
CASSFRLARGIDEQFF
TGTGCCAGCAGTTTTCGGTTAGCCAGGGGTATAGATGAGCAGTTCTTC
>TRBJ2-1|TRBV7-9|many|-
CASSLAPEGTRRFF
TGTGCCAGCAGCTTAGCCCCCGAGGGGACGAGGCGGTTCTTC